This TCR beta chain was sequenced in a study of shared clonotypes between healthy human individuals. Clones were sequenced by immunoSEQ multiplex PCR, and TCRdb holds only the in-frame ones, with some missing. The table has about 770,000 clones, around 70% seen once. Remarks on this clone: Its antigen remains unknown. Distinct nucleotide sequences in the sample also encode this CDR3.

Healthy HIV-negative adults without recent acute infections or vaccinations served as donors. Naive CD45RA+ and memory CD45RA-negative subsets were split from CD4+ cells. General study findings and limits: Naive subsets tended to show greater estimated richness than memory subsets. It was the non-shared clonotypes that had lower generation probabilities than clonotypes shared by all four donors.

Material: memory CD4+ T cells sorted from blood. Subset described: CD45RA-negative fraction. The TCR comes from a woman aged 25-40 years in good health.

As DNA, the CDR3 is TGCGCCAGCAGCTTGGCCCTCAGCACAGATACGCAGTATTTT. Its protein is CASSLALSTDTQYF. The chain carries TRBV5-1 and TRBJ2-3, with D unresolved. Trimming removed 0 bases at V and 0 bases at J, with 5 bases between. There are 14 residues in the CDR3. Germline CDR1 reads SGHRS; CDR2 reads YFSETQ.